A single T cell receptor (beta chain) is shown here with its context. Methods used by the authors: Scientists estimated how many nucleated cells there were by amplifying reference gene primers. Measured with immunoSEQ multiplex PCR; TCRdb has only the in-frame clones, and not every one. V and J calls and clone size are copied from that table; D and trimming were computed from the DNA. The sample shows about 400,000 clones, around 86% of them seen only once. The V gene's germline CDR1 is SGHRS and CDR2 YFSETQ. Losses at the gene ends were 1 base for V and 6 bases for J; bases not matched to a gene: 9. CDR3 length: 16 amino acids. The sample belongs to a study of blood T cell repertoires in COVID-19. Study-wide background: Sites in the United States, Italy and Spain provided acute and convalescent COVID-19 samples. The cDNA or gDNA used as material had been derived from T cells, B-cell-depleted T cells, or PBMCs.

The sequence was obtained from a human donor in a cohort sampled during active COVID-19. The sample was peripheral blood. This chain joins TRBV5-1 and TRBJ2-3; 9 bases map to TRBD2. The CDR3 DNA is TGCGCCAGCAGCTTGAAACTAGCGGGTACCGGCGATACGCAGTATTTT. It yields the protein CASSLKLAGTGDTQYF.